These 9 T cell receptor beta chains share one sample of origin, sequenced in a study of shared T cell receptors in the human thymus (dated by TCRdb to about 2021). Libraries were prepared through the immunoSEQ multiplex PCR assay. The table was pulled from immuneACCESS by TCRdb, which kept in-frame rearrangements only. Such tables lose some clones; where checked, under half of the loss comes from unresolved V genes, and the rest has no known cause. The sample includes just under 550,000 clones, with around three quarters observed a single time. 0.01% to 0.015% of the sample belongs to the ten largest clones. This sample also belongs to another study, concerning human thymus T cells.

Sequencing was performed on thymocytes. The receptor source for this set is a boy under two years old with a congenital heart defect. Donor details come from another sample of the same person, matched by shared clones.

This clone has a handful of counts. This chain joins TRBV10-3 and TRBJ2-7; 16 nucleotides line up with TRBD2. V lost 7 bases, J lost 7 bases, and 10 bases stayed unmatched. Germline V gene data show CDR1 as ENHRY and CDR2 as SYGVKD. The CDR3 spans 16 residues. CDR3 sequence: CAIKRGLAGGVGEQYF. CDR3 nucleotides: TGTGCCATCAAGAGGGGACTAGCGGGAGGGGTCGGGGAGCAGTACTTC.

This chain links TRBV12-5 with TRBJ1-2, with D tentatively TRBD1 (6 bases). Germline lookup yields CDR1 LGHNT and CDR2 FRNRAP. The CDR3 has 19 residues. Trimming removed 1 base from V and 1 base from J, with 22 bases in between. The CDR3 DNA is TGTGCTAGTGGTTTGGCAACCGGGACAATTACTAAAGTTAACTATGGCTACACCTTC. Encoded protein: CASGLATGTITKVNYGYTF.

The chain combines TRBV7-3 with TRBJ2-5; D is uncertain. V was trimmed by 5 bases and J by 0 bases, leaving 16 bases between them. The CDR3 covers 16 residues. The V gene's germline CDR1 is SGHTA and CDR2 FQGTGA. The CDR3 DNA sequence: TGTGCCAGCAGCCCCGGCGGATTTGGCAACCAAGAGACCCAGTACTTC. It translates to CASSPGGFGNQETQYF.

This clone has more than one count but fewer than ten. V usage is TRBV4-3 and J usage is TRBJ2-2, with TRBD2 matching 8 bases. The ends lost 4 bases at V and 5 bases at J; junction bases unmatched: 12. CDR1 is LGHNA and CDR2 is YSLEER in the germline V gene. The CDR3 extends over 17 amino acids. CDR3: CASSPGLGSGFTGELFF. The CDR3 nucleotides read TGCGCCAGCAGCCCGGGACTAGGGTCGGGGTTTACCGGGGAGCTGTTTTTT.

This sequence joins TRBV15 and TRBJ2-3; D is unresolved. The germline V gene encodes CDR1 LNHNV and CDR2 YYDKDF (reference sequence). The CDR3 loop spans 16 amino acids. V lost 3 bases to trimming and J lost 0 bases, with 13 bases between them. Here the CDR3 reads CATSSRMSTSTDTQYF. The CDR3 nucleotides are TGTGCCACCAGCAGCCGCATGTCAACTAGCACAGATACGCAGTATTTT.

This clone was detected only a few times. The genes are TRBV5-4 and TRBJ2-7; 11 bases match TRBD2. The junction had 13 bases not matched to a gene; V was cut back by 5 bases and J by 6 bases. This CDR3 contains 16 residues. The germline CDR1 and CDR2 sequences are SGHNT and YYREEE (reference sequence). In nucleotides, the CDR3 is TGTGCCAGCAGTCCCTCTAGCGGGAGGCCCTCAGGCGAGCAGTACTTC. It specifies CASSPSSGRPSGEQYF.

The genes are TRBV6-6 and TRBJ2-2; TRBD1 might be the D (6 bases). V was shortened by 2 bases and J by 1 base, with 11 bases between the two germline ends. This CDR3 contains 16 residues. Germline loops: CDR1 MNHNY, CDR2 SVGAGI (reference sequence). CDR3 residues: CASSYPTGLNTGELFF. CDR3 sequence (DNA): TGTGCCAGCAGTTACCCGACAGGTCTGAACACCGGGGAGCTGTTTTTT.

The V gene is TRBV19, the J gene TRBJ2-7; D call uncertain. Germline V gene sequence: CDR1 LNHDA, CDR2 SQIVND (reference sequence). V gave up 6 bases and J gave up 3 bases, with 15 bases separating them. The CDR3 contains 14 residues. The CDR3: CASSLKFPNYEQYF. CDR3 sequence (DNA): TGTGCCAGTAGCCTAAAATTCCCTAACTACGAGCAGTACTTC.

V and J are TRBV5-1 and TRBJ2-7, with D possibly TRBD1 on 5 matching bases. There are 15 residues in the CDR3. V shed 0 bases and J shed 5 bases, with 15 bases lying between them. CDR1 and CDR2 from the germline V gene are SGHRS and YFSETQ. DNA for the CDR3: TGCGCCAGCAGCTTGGGATGGGCCAGGGCGAACGAGCAGTACTTC. The encoded protein is CASSLGWARANEQYF. Filled out from reference TRBV5-1 and TRBJ2-7, the complete variable domain reads KAGVTQTPRYLIKTRGQQVTLSCSPISGHRSVSWYQQTPGQGLQFLFEYFSETQRNKGNFPGRFSGRQFSNSRSEMNVSTLELGDSALYLCASSLGWARANEQYFGPGTRLTVT.